This T cell receptor (beta chain) was identified during a study of T cells after yellow fever vaccination. Study as a whole: SMART-Seq v4 Ultra Low Input prepared libraries from low-cell fractions. General study points: Post-booster repertoires again held most primary-vaccination clones (roughly 95% CD4, 85% to 90% CD8). By day 5 rather than day 15, the secondary response had peaked, though it was weaker.

This clonotype was picked up a small number of times. Its matching antigen is unknown. Each CDR3 protein is one row after TCRdb ran MiXCR on the 5' RACE reads. This sample has 620,000 or so distinct CDR3 sequences, with around a sixth found just once. The input for sequencing was PBMCs, taken 4 to 6 days after the first yellow fever vaccination. The receptor comes from a man aged 18 to 30 who received the YFV17D yellow fever vaccine.

CDR3 protein: CASSPLAQRVINEQFF. Written as DNA, the CDR3 is TGTGCCAGCAGCCCCTTGGCCCAAAGGGTGATAAATGAGCAGTTCTTC. The genes are TRBV7-2 and TRBJ2-1; D is unclear. Germline V gene sequence: CDR1 SGHTA, CDR2 FQGNSA. The CDR3 sequence is 16 residues long. V gave up 5 bases and J gave up 7 bases, with 21 bases separating them.